Listed below are T cell receptor beta chains from one sample, sequenced in a study of shared clonotypes between healthy human individuals. Only in-frame clones appear in the TCRdb table, and some are missing; sequencing was by immunoSEQ multiplex PCR. The sample consists of around 2,100,000 clones, about 95% of them appearing once. Sequenced input: naive CD8+ T cells sorted from blood. The receptor set was obtained from a man between 18 and 35 years old in good health. Both conserved end residues are part of each CDR3. For some rows the clone size is stated as once, few or many, or as a class when expanded; others skip it.

J gene	V gene	clone size	CDR3 protein
TRBJ1-4	TRBV9	NA	CASTGTGDEKLFF
TRBJ2-7	TRBV7-9	NA	CASSPSGSVLYYEQYF
TRBJ2-5	TRBV6-5	NA	CASSYNSGEQTQYF
TRBJ1-1	TRBV9	once	CASSVEGAGGAGYTEAFF
TRBJ1-5	TRBV21-1	few	CASSKEPRGQGASNQPQHF
TRBJ2-7	TRBV6-5	NA	CASSYSSGQMPYEQYF
TRBJ2-3	TRBV19	NA	CASSIDRQGFDTDTQYF
TRBJ1-1	TRBV27	NA	CASSRFPGGHMNTEAFF
TRBJ2-7	TRBV10-3	once	CAISGTEDYEQYF
TRBJ2-7	TRBV5-1	NA	CASTSTPYEQYF
TRBJ2-7	TRBV6-1	NA	CASSERLAGAYEQYF
TRBJ2-7	TRBV7-9	NA	CASSPGPQDQQYF
TRBJ2-7	TRBV4-1	NA	CASSQEARGLYEQYF
TRBJ2-3	TRBV2	NA	CASQGTNSRDTQYF
TRBJ1-4	TRBV28	NA	CASSSGPPTTNEKLFF
TRBJ2-3	TRBV29-1	NA	CSVDVGADTQYF
TRBJ2-7	TRBV6-5	NA	CATASGRYEQYF
TRBJ1-1	TRBV4-1	NA	CASSQRQGFLTEAFF
TRBJ2-5	TRBV9	NA	CATGPLRLVSCETQYF
TRBJ1-2	TRBV19	NA	CASSISNSAMYGYTF
TRBJ2-1	TRBV5-1	NA	CASSPLGTSGGLSSYNEQFF
TRBJ1-6	TRBV13	NA	CASSYATSGQNSPLHF
TRBJ2-7	TRBV28	NA	CASSLTGSHEQYF
TRBJ2-6	TRBV29-1	NA	CSVETGLSRDRDSGANVLTF
TRBJ2-5	TRBV7-9	NA	CASSLGRLETQYF
TRBJ2-1	TRBV9	NA	CASSGTGGGSYNEQFF
TRBJ2-3	TRBV14	NA	CASSQVAGLRYTQYF
TRBJ1-1	TRBV28	NA	CASSLGQGWTEAFF
TRBJ1-5	TRBV6-5	NA	CASGQPQHF
TRBJ2-1	TRBV5-1	NA	CASSAGLAAYNEQFF
TRBJ1-4	TRBV6-5	NA	CASSYSGEREKLFF
TRBJ2-6	TRBV27	NA	CASSPAANVLTF
TRBJ2-2	TRBV29-1	NA	CSVSSAGRDTGELFF
TRBJ2-1	TRBV19	NA	CASTPDHYRGGNEQFF
TRBJ2-3	TRBV19	NA	CASSIPQGLRPDTQYF
TRBJ2-3	TRBV29-1	NA	CAGGGLTDTQYF
TRBJ2-7	TRBV5-1	NA	CASSFHLAGGPGDEQYF
TRBJ1-3	TRBV10-1	NA	CASSESVGAGNTIYF
TRBJ2-4	TRBV11-3	NA	CASSLEWALDIQYF
TRBJ1-1	TRBV15	NA	CATSSGHGPNTEAFF
TRBJ2-1	TRBV9	NA	CASSVAPDGLNYNEQFF
TRBJ2-1	TRBV27	NA	CASSLSPPAYNEQFF
TRBJ1-3	TRBV6-1	NA	CASRIGNTIYF
TRBJ1-1	TRBV4-2	NA	CASSQGRLGTEAFF
TRBJ2-7	TRBV10-2	NA	CASSEVGAGEQYF
TRBJ2-5	TRBV28	NA	CASSLPGQLEETQYF
TRBJ1-2	TRBV1	NA	CTSSQDWDREPFNYGYTF
TRBJ2-7	TRBV7-8	NA	CASSSGRAYEQYF
TRBJ2-3	TRBV6-1	NA	CASSDEPTLGSTDTQYF
TRBJ1-2	TRBV7-9	NA	CASSPTGGADYGYTF
TRBJ1-5	TRBV27	NA	CASSLSGGLGQPQHF
TRBJ2-7	TRBV27	NA	CASSRQGSYEQYF
TRBJ2-3	TRBV10-3	NA	CAIGSGVPQYF